The sequence of this TCR beta chain was determined in a study of identical twins. Concerning this clonotype itself: The junction departs from the called germline gene at one end, perhaps through a read error.

The CDR3 length is 14 residues. Germline assignment: CDR1 SEHNR and CDR2 FQNEAQ (reference sequence). MiXCR was run by TCRdb on the 5' RACE reads, yielding one entry per CDR3 protein. The sample shows a few hundred thousand distinct CDR3 sequences, over 8.5% of them seen only once. The data also belong to a second study, concerning yellow fever vaccine responses in identical twins.

The sequence was collected from a woman aged 18 to 35 in good health. The sample taken for sequencing was PBMCs. This sequence joins TRBV7-9 and TRBJ1-2, with 11 bases fitting TRBD1. The CDR3 protein is CASSWTGGDYGCTF. CDR3 nucleotide sequence: TGTGCCAGCAGCTGGACAGGGGGCGACTATGGCTGCACCTTC.